The 15 T cell receptor beta chains below were found in one sample sequenced in a study of T cell responses to AZD1222 COVID-19 vaccine. Method: immunoSEQ multiplex PCR; TCRdb's copy keeps in-frame clones and lacks some. The table lists more than 50,000 clones, approximately 85% of them singletons. Sample: peripheral blood, taken on day 0 of MenACWY control vaccination. The receptors stem from an adult in good health.

The chain couples TRBV7-2 to TRBJ1-6, with TRBD1 as a possible D gene (5 bases). V was trimmed by 1 base and J by 14 bases, leaving 9 bases between them. CDR1 and CDR2 from the germline V gene are SGHTA and FQGNSA. This CDR3 contains 12 residues. CDR3 sequence: CASSLDGGALHF. The CDR3 DNA is TGTGCCAGCAGCTTAGATGGGGGGGCCCTCCACTTT. Looking up the rest from reference TRBV7-2 and TRBJ1-6 gives the full variable domain: GAGVSQSPSNKVTEKGKDVELRCDPISGHTALYWYRQSLGQGLEFLIYFQGNSAPDKSGLPSDRFSAERTGGSVSTLTIQRTQQEDSAVYLCASSLDGGALHFGNGTRLTVT.

The CDR3, as DNA: TGTGCCAGCAGTAGCTTACGATGGGGCTACGAGCAGTACTTC. Encoded protein: CASSSLRWGYEQYF. The chain is built from TRBV11-2 and TRBJ2-7, with no clear D. V was cut by 6 bases and J by 3 bases, with 15 bases left in between. The CDR3 has 14 residues. Per the germline V gene, CDR1 is SGHAT and CDR2 is FQNNGV.

The rearrangement joins TRBV2 to TRBJ2-5; TRBD2 agrees at 12 bases. Trimming at V came to 6 bases and at J to 2 bases, leaving 4 bases not matched to a gene. Germline V gene data show CDR1 as SNHLY and CDR2 as FYNNEI. The CDR3 length is 15 residues. The CDR3 nucleotides are TGTGCCAGCAGAAGACTAGCGGGGGATCAAGAGACCCAGTACTTC. Translating it yields CASRRLAGDQETQYF.

The chain links TRBV18 to TRBJ2-7; no reliable D call. The V gene lost 3 bases and the J gene lost 6 bases, with 15 bases spanning the gap. CDR1 KGHSH and CDR2 LQKENI come from the germline V gene. The CDR3 sequence is 14 residues long. This CDR3 is CASSPVPEEGEQYF. CDR3 nucleotide sequence: TGTGCCAGCTCACCTGTGCCGGAAGAAGGCGAGCAGTACTTC. Filled out from reference TRBV18 and TRBJ2-7, the complete variable domain reads NAGVMQNPRHLVRRRGQEARLRCSPMKGHSHVYWYRQLPEEGLKFMVYLQKENIIDESGMPKERFSAEFPKEGPSILRIQQVVRGDSAAYFCASSPVPEEGEQYFGPGTRLTVT.

The chain uses TRBV6-5 and TRBJ1-5; D remains unclear. V was cut by 6 bases and J by 4 bases, with 13 bases left in between. Germline V gives CDR1 MNHEY, CDR2 SVGAGI. The CDR3 has 14 amino acids. For the CDR3, the DNA is TGTGCCAGCAGCGACCGCGACGGTAATCAGCCCCAGCATTTT. Translating it yields CASSDRDGNQPQHF.

J is TRBJ1-2 and V is TRBV15; TRBD1 is a possible D gene (5 bases). Germline V gene data show CDR1 as LNHNV and CDR2 as YYDKDF (reference sequence). The CDR3 extends over 13 amino acids. Trimming pared 5 bases from V and 7 bases from J, leaving 14 bases between. The CDR3 region is CATSSRVGSGYTF. DNA for the CDR3: TGTGCCACCAGCTCCAGGGTTGGGAGTGGCTACACCTTC.

This clone showed up just a few times. The genes are TRBV3-1 (or the pseudogene TRBV3-2) and TRBJ2-7, with 7 bases matching TRBD2. This CDR3 comprises 14 residues. Germline V gene lookup returns CDR1 LGHDT and CDR2 YNNKEL (reference sequence). V shed 4 bases and J 3 bases; nucleotides not matched to a gene: 6. CDR3 DNA: TGTGCCAGCAGCCTTAGCGGGTCCAACTACGAGCAGTACTTC. It is translated as CASSLSGSNYEQYF.

The rearrangement joins TRBV7-3 to TRBJ1-1; D is ambiguous. Germline CDR1 and CDR2: SGHTA and FQGTGA. V lost 5 bases and J 3 bases, leaving 10 bases between the germline ends. This CDR3 comprises 13 residues. DNA for the CDR3: TGTGCCAGCAGCAAGGACGGGGACACTGAAGCTTTCTTT. This translates into CASSKDGDTEAFF.

The V gene is TRBV11-1, the J gene TRBJ2-1, with D possibly being TRBD1 (6 bases). Germline V gene sequence: CDR1 SGHAT, CDR2 FQDESV (reference sequence). The CDR3 has 14 residues. Trimming took 3 bases from V and 5 from J, leaving 11 bases between them. The CDR3 loop is CASSFDRTHNEQFF. CDR3 nucleotide sequence: TGTGCCAGCAGCTTCGACAGGACCCACAATGAGCAGTTCTTC.

This clone came up once. In DNA form, the CDR3 reads TGTGCCAGCTCACGGGACCGGGGGGAATCACCCCTCCACTTT. As protein: CASSRDRGESPLHF. The chain joins TRBV18 to TRBJ1-6; weak D call: TRBD1 (5 bases). Trimming shortened V by 4 bases and J by 10 bases, and 14 bases separated the two germline ends. This CDR3 has 14 residues. CDR1 is KGHSH and CDR2 is LQKENI in the germline V gene.

This clone was observed once. The CDR3 is CASSQPSGTGGITNEKLFF. The CDR3 DNA follows: TGTGCCAGCAGCCAACCATCCGGGACAGGGGGCATCACTAATGAAAAACTGTTTTTT. This chain joins TRBV4-2 and TRBJ1-4, with 12 bases lining up with TRBD1. Germline V CDR1 and CDR2: LGHNA, YNFKEQ. This CDR3 has 19 residues. With 2 bases clipped from V and 2 bases from J, the junction kept 9 bases outside the gene matches.

The CDR3 nucleotides read TGTGCCAGCAGCCCCAGGGGGGCGCGGGGCTACACCTTC. This encodes CASSPRGARGYTF. The J gene is TRBJ1-2, the V gene TRBV5-4; 7 bases are a match to TRBD1. This CDR3 spans 13 amino acids. With 4 bases clipped from V and 8 bases from J, the junction kept 8 bases outside the gene matches. From germline, CDR1 is SGHNT and CDR2 YYREEE (reference sequence).

The chain recombines TRBV11-2 with TRBJ1-1; TRBD1 is a possible D gene (5 bases). Germline CDR1 reads SGHAT; CDR2 reads FQNNGV. CDR3 length equals 16 residues. The V end lost 1 base, the J end lost 1 base, and 13 bases lay between the germline ends. CDR3 region: CASSLAQGRRNTEAFF. As DNA, the CDR3 is TGTGCCAGCAGCTTAGCGCAGGGTCGGAGGAACACTGAAGCTTTCTTT.

This chain uses TRBV19 with TRBJ1-1, with D unresolved. CDR3 length: 14 amino acids. The germline V gene encodes CDR1 LNHDA and CDR2 SQIVND (reference sequence). V dropped 3 bases and J dropped 1 base, with 9 bases sitting between them. The CDR3 region is CASSIKGANTEAFF. CDR3 nucleotides: TGTGCCAGTAGTATTAAGGGCGCGAACACTGAAGCTTTCTTT. Filled out from reference TRBV19 and TRBJ1-1, the complete variable domain reads DGGITQSPKYLFRKEGQNVTLSCEQNLNHDAMYWYRQDPGQGLRLIYYSQIVNDFQKGDIAEGYSVSREKKESFPLTVTSAQKNPTAFYLCASSIKGANTEAFFGQGTRLTVV.

This chain links TRBV5-1 with TRBJ1-1, with D unresolved. Deletions cut 1 base from V and 4 bases from J, with 11 bases between. CDR3 size: 14 residues. CDR1 is SGHRS and CDR2 is YFSETQ in the germline V gene. The CDR3 loop is CASSLTPGSTEAFF. CDR3 sequence (DNA): TGCGCCAGCAGCTTGACACCTGGCAGCACTGAAGCTTTCTTT.